This TCR beta chain was recorded in a study of T cell changes during pregnancy in multiple sclerosis. The trim removed 3 bases at V and 0 bases at J, leaving 11 bases unmatched. Germline V gives CDR1 MNHEY, CDR2 SMNVEV (reference sequence). The CDR3 contains 17 residues. On this clone: This same CDR3 is encoded by further DNA sequences in the sample.

TCRdb keeps only in-frame clones here, not all; method: immunoSEQ multiplex PCR. In the table there are tens of thousands of clones, roughly nine tenths of which are singletons. The sample consisted of CD4+ T cells from peripheral blood mononuclear cells, taken in the first trimester of pregnancy. The TCR originated in a female donor with multiple sclerosis, enrolled in a pregnancy study. The genes are TRBV27 and TRBJ2-7; TRBD1 agrees at 7 bases. Written as DNA, the CDR3 is TGTGCCAGCAGTTTTATCCTGCCGGACAGGTCCTCCTACGAGCAGTACTTC. This encodes CASSFILPDRSSYEQYF.